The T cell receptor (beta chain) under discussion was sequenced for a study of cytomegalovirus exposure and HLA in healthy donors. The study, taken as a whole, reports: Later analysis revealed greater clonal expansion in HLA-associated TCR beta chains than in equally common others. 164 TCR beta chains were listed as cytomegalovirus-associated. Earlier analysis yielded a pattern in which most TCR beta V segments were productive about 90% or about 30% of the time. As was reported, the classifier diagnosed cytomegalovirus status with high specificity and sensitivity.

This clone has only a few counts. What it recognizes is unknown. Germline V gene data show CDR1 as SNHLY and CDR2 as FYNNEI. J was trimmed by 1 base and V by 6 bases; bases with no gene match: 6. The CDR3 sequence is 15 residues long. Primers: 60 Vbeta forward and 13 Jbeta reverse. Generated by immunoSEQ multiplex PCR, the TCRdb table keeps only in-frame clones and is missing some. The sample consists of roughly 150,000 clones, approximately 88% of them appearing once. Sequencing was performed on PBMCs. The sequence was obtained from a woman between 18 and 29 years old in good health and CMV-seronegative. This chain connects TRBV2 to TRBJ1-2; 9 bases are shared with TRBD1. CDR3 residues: CASRKDRGNNYGYTF. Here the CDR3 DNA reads TGTGCCAGCAGGAAAGACAGGGGGAATAACTATGGCTACACCTTC.